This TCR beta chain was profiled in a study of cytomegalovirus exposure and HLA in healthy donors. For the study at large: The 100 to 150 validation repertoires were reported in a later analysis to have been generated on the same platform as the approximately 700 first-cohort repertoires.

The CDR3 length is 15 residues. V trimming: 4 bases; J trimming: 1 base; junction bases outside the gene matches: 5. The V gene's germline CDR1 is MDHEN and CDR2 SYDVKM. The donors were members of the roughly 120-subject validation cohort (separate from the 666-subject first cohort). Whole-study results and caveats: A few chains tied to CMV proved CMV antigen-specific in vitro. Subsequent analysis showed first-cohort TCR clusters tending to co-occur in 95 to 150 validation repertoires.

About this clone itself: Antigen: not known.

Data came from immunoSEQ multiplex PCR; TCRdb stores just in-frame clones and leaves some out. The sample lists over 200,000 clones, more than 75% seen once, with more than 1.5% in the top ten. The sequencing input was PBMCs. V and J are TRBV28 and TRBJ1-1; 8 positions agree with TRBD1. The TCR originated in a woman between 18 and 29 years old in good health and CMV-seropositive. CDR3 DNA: TGTGCCAGCAGTTACGACAGGGGAAAGAACACTGAAGCTTTCTTT. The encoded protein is CASSYDRGKNTEAFF.